The 30 T cell receptor beta chains below all came from one sample that was sequenced in a study of shared clonotypes between healthy human individuals. Sequencing used immunoSEQ multiplex PCR; TCRdb keeps in-frame clones, though not all of them. The sample contains around 530,000 clones, roughly 79% of which appear only once. The material sequenced was PBMCs. These receptors were taken from a middle-aged woman in good health. Some clones in this sample may be carry-over from other donors' samples.

This sequence joins TRBV10-3 and TRBJ2-4; a possible D gene is TRBD2 (6 bases). This CDR3 spans 15 amino acids. V lost 0 bases and J lost 3, with 9 bases in between. CDR1 is ENHRY, CDR2 SYGVKD, per germline. DNA of the CDR3: TGTGCCATCAGTGAGTCGGGCGGGAACAAAAACATTCAGTACTTC. Protein product: CAISESGGNKNIQYF.

V usage is TRBV9 and J usage is TRBJ2-7; D is perhaps TRBD2 (7 bases). Deletions cut 4 bases from V and 0 bases from J, with 11 bases between. Germline CDR1 is SGDLS and CDR2 is YYNGEE. The CDR3 totals 14 residues. CDR3 sequence: CASSPRGGSYEQYF. Written as DNA, the CDR3 is TGTGCCAGCAGCCCTAGGGGGGGCTCCTACGAGCAGTACTTC.

To note about this clone: Other DNA sequences in the sample encode the same CDR3. This rearrangement joins TRBV10-1 to TRBJ2-6; D is undetermined. Between the trimmed V and J ends, which lost 0 bases and 4 bases, there was a span of 1 base. The CDR3 is made up of 13 amino acids. The germline CDR1 and CDR2 sequences are WNHNN and SYGVQD (reference sequence). The CDR3 DNA reads as TGCGCCAGCAGTGAGTCCGGGGCCAACGTCCTGACTTTC. Protein product: CASSESGANVLTF.

This clone was counted only a few times. V and J are TRBV27 and TRBJ1-5; D not resolved. Per the germline V gene, CDR1 is MNHEY and CDR2 is SMNVEV (reference sequence). Trimming removed 6 bases from V and 3 bases from J, with 9 bases in between. CDR3 length: 13 amino acids. The CDR3 nucleotides are TGTGCCAGCAGCCGTAGGGACAATCAGCCCCAGCATTTT. This sequence encodes CASSRRDNQPQHF.

This clone was observed once. This chain connects TRBV6-1 to TRBJ2-2, with D possibly being TRBD1 or TRBD2 (5 bases each). The CDR3 runs to 16 residues. Trimming took 2 bases from V and 6 from J, leaving 16 bases between them. Looked up from germline, CDR1 is MNHNS and CDR2 is SASEGT. CDR3: CASSEWPGQGPGELFF. CDR3 nucleotides: TGTGCCAGCAGTGAATGGCCGGGGCAAGGCCCCGGGGAGCTGTTTTTT.

V usage is TRBV20-1 and J usage is TRBJ1-1, with D unresolved. Deletions cut 6 bases from V and 2 bases from J, with 7 bases between. This CDR3 contains 11 residues. Germline lookup yields CDR1 DFQATT and CDR2 SNEGSKA (reference sequence). CDR3 region: CSAPINTEAFF. The CDR3 DNA is TGCAGTGCCCCTATCAACACTGAAGCTTTCTTT.

This rearrangement joins TRBV29-1 to TRBJ2-7; 12 nucleotides agree with TRBD2. Trimming took 4 bases from V and 0 from J; bases not matched to a gene: 7. Germline loops: CDR1 SQVTM, CDR2 ANQGSEA. This CDR3 spans 16 amino acids. CDR3 amino acids: CSVGLAGVGSSYEQYF. CDR3 in DNA: TGCAGCGTTGGACTAGCGGGAGTCGGTAGCTCCTACGAGCAGTACTTC.

This clone occurred a few times. The CDR3: CASSLGIVSGNTIYF. CDR3 bases: TGCGCCAGCAGCTTGGGGATAGTCTCTGGAAACACCATATATTTT. The chain recombines TRBV5-1 with TRBJ1-3; D gene uncertain. Deletions cut 0 bases from V and 0 bases from J, with 7 bases between. Germline loops: CDR1 SGHRS, CDR2 YFSETQ. CDR3 length equals 15 residues. Filled out from reference TRBV5-1 and TRBJ1-3, the complete variable domain reads KAGVTQTPRYLIKTRGQQVTLSCSPISGHRSVSWYQQTPGQGLQFLFEYFSETQRNKGNFPGRFSGRQFSNSRSEMNVSTLELGDSALYLCASSLGIVSGNTIYFGEGSWLTVV.

This CDR3 is CASSLRGVGSGGGELFF. The CDR3 DNA sequence: TGTGCCAGCAGCTTAAGGGGCGTCGGTAGCGGAGGGGGGGAGCTGTTTTTT. The chain links TRBV7-2 to TRBJ2-2; D is possibly TRBD2 (6 bases). Trimming took 2 bases from V and 8 from J, leaving 21 bases between them. The CDR3 extends over 17 amino acids. Germline V lookup: CDR1 SGHTA, CDR2 FQGNSA.

This clone was seen repeatedly, ten times or more. The sample holds other DNA sequences that translate to the same CDR3. The chain has TRBV5-4 and TRBJ2-5, with TRBD2 matching over 7 bases. V lost 0 bases and J lost 9; bases outside the gene matches: 11. CDR3 length: 15 residues. Germline assignment: CDR1 SGHNT and CDR2 YYREEE (reference sequence). The chain's CDR3 is CASSLGWRDAGAQYF. CDR3 DNA sequence: TGTGCCAGCAGCTTGGGGTGGCGGGATGCGGGGGCCCAGTACTTC.

This clone was counted a single time. This may stem from a read error, because a much larger clone lies one nucleotide away. The DNA for the CDR3 is TGTGCCAGCAGCACACAGGCCGGGGGGCTGTTTTTT. As protein: CASSTQAGGLFF. This chain links TRBV11-2 with TRBJ2-2; the D gene is possibly TRBD2 (6 bases). This CDR3 region has 12 residues. Looked up from germline, CDR1 is SGHAT and CDR2 is FQNNGV.

This rearrangement joins TRBV7-3 to TRBJ2-5; a possible D gene is TRBD2 (6 bases). Trimming removed 5 bases at V and 5 bases at J, with 18 bases between. The CDR3 spans 15 residues. Per germline, CDR1 SGHTA and CDR2 FQGTGA. CDR3 in DNA: TGTGCCAGCAGCAGATCTAGCGCTCCCTGGGAGACCCAGTACTTC. Translated, it gives CASSRSSAPWETQYF. Full variable domain (rest looked up from reference TRBV7-3 and TRBJ2-5): GAGVSQTPSNKVTEKGKYVELRCDPISGHTALYWYRQSLGQGPEFLIYFQGTGAADDSGLPNDRFFAVRPEGSVSTLKIQRTERGDSAVYLCASSRSSAPWETQYFGPGTRLLVL.

This chain uses TRBV4-3 with TRBJ2-3; D perhaps matches TRBD2 (6 bases). This CDR3 contains 15 residues. Trimming took 2 bases from V and 2 from J, leaving 11 bases between them. Germline V gene data show CDR1 as LGHNA and CDR2 as YSLEER. This chain's CDR3 is CASSQRDSNTDTQYF. DNA of the CDR3: TGCGCCAGCAGCCAAAGGGACTCTAACACAGATACGCAGTATTTT.

The genes are TRBV5-8 and TRBJ1-2; unclear D gene. This CDR3 region has 16 residues. The V and J ends lost 2 bases and 8 bases respectively, with 22 bases between them. Germline lookup yields CDR1 SGHTS and CDR2 YDEGEE. The CDR3 is CASSFMESRSWRGYTF. The CDR3 DNA follows: TGTGCCAGCAGCTTTATGGAGTCCAGGTCTTGGCGGGGCTACACCTTC.

The V and J genes are TRBV28 and TRBJ2-7, with 10 bases lining up with TRBD1. This CDR3 has 17 residues. Germline assignment: CDR1 MDHEN and CDR2 SYDVKM. The V segment lost 5 bases and the J segment 5 bases; nucleotides outside the gene matches: 15. DNA for the CDR3: TGTGCCAGCAGTCCACCGGGGGTACCCGGGACAGGGGACGAGCAGTACTTC. This sequence encodes CASSPPGVPGTGDEQYF.

Notes on this clone: Possible read error: a much larger clone is one base away. The chain uses TRBV9 and TRBJ1-1, with D possibly being TRBD1 (6 bases). This CDR3 contains 14 residues. The V gene's germline CDR1 is SGDLS and CDR2 YYNGEE. Between the trimmed V and J ends, which lost 2 bases and 1 base, there was a span of 9 bases. The CDR3 bases are TGTGCCAGCAGCGTCCGGGACAAGAACACTGAAGCTTTCTTT. It encodes CASSVRDKNTEAFF.

In its sample, this clone was seen once. The chain carries TRBV15 and TRBJ2-5; a weak D match, TRBD2 (7 bases). Germline V gene data show CDR1 as LNHNV and CDR2 as YYDKDF (reference sequence). V gave up 4 bases and J gave up 2 bases, with 11 bases separating them. CDR3 length: 14 amino acids. CDR3 amino acids: CATSKGGDQETQYF. As DNA, the CDR3 is TGTGCCACCAGCAAAGGGGGGGATCAAGAGACCCAGTACTTC.

The V call is TRBV14, the J call TRBJ2-7; D gene uncertain. Germline lookup yields CDR1 SGHDN and CDR2 FVKESK. This CDR3 has 12 amino acids. The ends were cut back, 4 bases at V and 3 bases at J, with 7 bases in the middle. CDR3 amino acids: CASSPTNYEQYF. The CDR3 DNA reads as TGTGCCAGCAGCCCAACTAACTACGAGCAGTACTTC.

V is TRBV25-1 and J is TRBJ1-5; possible D gene TRBD1, 6 bases. The V and J ends lost 4 bases and 5 bases respectively, with 15 bases between them. Germline V lookup: CDR1 MGHDK, CDR2 SYGVNS. CDR3 size: 15 residues. For the CDR3, the DNA is TGTGCCAGCAGTGGGGGGGGCAGCGGGGATCAGCCCCAGCATTTT. Protein: CASSGGGSGDQPQHF. Variable domain in full (rest from reference TRBV25-1 and TRBJ1-5): EADIYQTPRYLVIGTGKKITLECSQTMGHDKMYWYQQDPGMELHLIHYSYGVNSTEKGDLSSESTVSRIRTEHFPLTLESARPSHTSQYLCASSGGGSGDQPQHFGDGTRLSIL.

This chain links TRBV6-5 with TRBJ2-5; 8 bases are a match to TRBD1. The V gene's germline CDR1 is MNHEY and CDR2 SVGAGI. CDR3 size: 13 residues. Losses at the gene ends were 5 bases for V and 3 bases for J; bases not matched to a gene: 2. The CDR3 nucleotides read TGTGCCAGCAGTGTGGACAGGGAAGAGACCCAGTACTTC. It is translated as CASSVDREETQYF.

The V and J genes are TRBV19 and TRBJ2-7, with 7 bases aligning to TRBD1. V gave up 5 bases and J gave up 2 bases; unmatched junction bases: 12. The CDR3 contains 16 residues. In germline, CDR1 is LNHDA, CDR2 SQIVND (reference sequence). In DNA form, the CDR3 reads TGTGCCAGTAGTCTTGTCAGGGGGACAGTTCCCTACGAGCAGTACTTC. Amino acids: CASSLVRGTVPYEQYF.

The V call is TRBV30, the J call TRBJ1-1; D uncertain. V was shortened by 0 bases and J by 4 bases, with 9 bases between the two germline ends. Germline V gives CDR1 GTSNPN, CDR2 SVGIG (reference sequence). CDR3 length: 13 residues. For the CDR3, the DNA is TGTGCCTGGAGTGTACGGTCGGTCACTGAAGCTTTCTTT. Protein product: CAWSVRSVTEAFF.

The rearrangement uses TRBV4-1 and TRBJ2-1; D uncertain. The CDR3 contains 13 residues. Germline assignment: CDR1 MGHRA and CDR2 YSYEKL. Trimming shortened V by 0 bases and J by 5 bases, and 5 bases separated the two germline ends. CDR3 DNA: TGCGCCAGCAGCCAAGAATGGGACAATGAGCAGTTCTTC. Translated, it gives CASSQEWDNEQFF.

The chain recombines TRBV5-1 with TRBJ2-2; D remains unclear. The CDR3 extends over 12 amino acids. V was clipped by 5 bases and J by 3 bases, with 5 bases between them. Germline V gene data show CDR1 as SGHRS and CDR2 as YFSETQ. In DNA form, the CDR3 reads TGCGCCAGCAGATTCGACACCGGGGAGCTGTTTTTT. This sequence encodes CASRFDTGELFF.

Remarks on this clone: A far larger clone differs by one base, so this is likely a read error. The rearrangement links TRBV11-2 to TRBJ2-7; D possibly corresponds to TRBD2 (6 bases). CDR1 SGHAT and CDR2 FQNNGV come from the germline V gene. The CDR3 loop spans 15 amino acids. Trimming pared 1 base from V and 3 bases from J, leaving 13 bases between. In DNA, the CDR3 is TGTGCCAGCAGCTTAGCCGTAGCGGTGATCTACGAGCAGTACTTC. Translating it yields CASSLAVAVIYEQYF.

The V and J genes are TRBV11-3 and TRBJ2-3, with 7 bases fitting TRBD1. Germline trimming cut 4 bases from V and 1 base from J; bases unmatched to any gene: 2. The CDR3 has 14 residues. Germline assignment: CDR1 SGHNT and CDR2 YENEEA. The DNA for the CDR3 is TGTGCCAGCAGCTCAGGGGGTGGCACAGATACGCAGTATTTT. It yields the protein CASSSGGGTDTQYF.

There are a few counts of this clone. The V and J genes are TRBV11-2 and TRBJ1-3, with unresolved D. Germline V CDR1 and CDR2: SGHAT, FQNNGV. The V and J ends lost 5 bases and 8 bases respectively, with 13 bases between them. The CDR3 extends over 13 amino acids. The CDR3 sequence is CASSPRGVDTIYF. In nucleotides, the CDR3 is TGTGCCAGCAGCCCCCGCGGGGTAGACACCATATATTTT.

The genes are TRBV25-1 and TRBJ1-2; 7 nucleotides agree with TRBD1. The CDR3 is 14 amino acids. Germline lookup yields CDR1 MGHDK and CDR2 SYGVNS. V lost 4 bases, J lost 4 bases, and 6 bases stayed unmatched. In DNA form, the CDR3 reads TGTGCCAGCAGTGCCTTGGACAGGAGCTATGGCTACACCTTC. Translating it yields CASSALDRSYGYTF.

The V call is TRBV29-1, the J call TRBJ2-3; possible D gene TRBD1, 5 bases. Germline V CDR1 and CDR2: SQVTM, ANQGSEA. V lost 1 base to trimming and J lost 0 bases, with 11 bases between them. The CDR3 is made up of 15 amino acids. CDR3 DNA: TGCAGCGTTGAAGCCCAGGGTCTGAGCACAGATACGCAGTATTTT. Its protein is CSVEAQGLSTDTQYF.

The rearrangement joins TRBV28 to TRBJ1-2, with 7 bases matching TRBD1. Germline values: CDR1 MDHEN, CDR2 SYDVKM. After removal of 5 bases from V and 1 base from J, the junction contained 4 bases not matched to a gene. The CDR3 runs 14 residues. CDR3 in DNA: TGTGCCAGCAGTAGACAGGGCGTTAACTATGGCTACACCTTC. Translation gives CASSRQGVNYGYTF.